This T cell receptor beta chain was profiled in a study of human T cells and chemical hapten exposure. Study details: Each week of the roughly 24-week study, patients had diphenylcyclopropenone applied to the scalp. Mainly, slight library volume differences in the pool made TCR yields vary. Study-wide findings and caveats: Correlating positively with patch test score were the PT1 expanded TCR counts.

TCRdb reprocessed the RACE reads via MiXCR and lists one record per CDR3 protein. The repertoire has 70,000 to 75,000 distinct CDR3 sequences, 25% to 40% of them found once; the top ten carry more than 7%. The ends were cut back, 6 bases at V and 2 bases at J, with 11 bases in the middle. From germline, CDR1 is MDHEN and CDR2 SYDVKM. The CDR3 covers 13 residues. Note on this clonotype: As yet, its antigen is unknown.

The time point here: patch test 1, 2 weeks after DPC sensitization. The treatment here: therapeutic diphenylcyclopropenone sensitization with weekly scalp DPC. Whole blood, unfractionated, served as the material for total RNA extraction. The receptor's source is a man aged 35-49 years with alopecia areata. Some clones in this sample may be carry-over from other donors' samples. The sequenced sample was whole blood, obtained in connection with sensitization to the hapten diphenylcyclopropenone (DPC). V and J are TRBV28 and TRBJ2-7, with a possible D match to TRBD1 (6 bases). The CDR3 reads CASSGTQAYEQYF. CDR3 nucleotides: TGTGCCAGCAGCGGGACACAGGCCTACGAGCAGTACTTC.